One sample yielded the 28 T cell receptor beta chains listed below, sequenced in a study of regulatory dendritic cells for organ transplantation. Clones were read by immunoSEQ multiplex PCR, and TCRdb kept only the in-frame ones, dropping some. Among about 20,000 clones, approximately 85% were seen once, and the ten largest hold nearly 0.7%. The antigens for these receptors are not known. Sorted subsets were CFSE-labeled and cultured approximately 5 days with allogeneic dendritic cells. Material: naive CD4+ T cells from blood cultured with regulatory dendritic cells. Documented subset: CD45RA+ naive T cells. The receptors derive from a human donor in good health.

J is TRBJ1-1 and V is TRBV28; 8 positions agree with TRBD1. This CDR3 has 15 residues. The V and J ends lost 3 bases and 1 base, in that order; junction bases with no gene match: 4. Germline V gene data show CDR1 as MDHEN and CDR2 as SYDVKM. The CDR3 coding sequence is TGTGCCAGCAGTTTCCGGGACAGGAGGAACACTGAAGCTTTCTTT. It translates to CASSFRDRRNTEAFF.

CDR3 DNA: TGTGCCAGCAGTTTCGACAGGGGGGGCCAAGAGACCCAGTACTTC. This sequence encodes CASSFDRGGQETQYF. The V call is TRBV28, the J call TRBJ2-5; the match to TRBD1 covers 9 bases. Losses at the gene ends were 3 bases for V and 1 base for J; bases not matched to a gene: 3. The CDR3 runs to 15 residues. Germline V gene data show CDR1 as MDHEN and CDR2 as SYDVKM.

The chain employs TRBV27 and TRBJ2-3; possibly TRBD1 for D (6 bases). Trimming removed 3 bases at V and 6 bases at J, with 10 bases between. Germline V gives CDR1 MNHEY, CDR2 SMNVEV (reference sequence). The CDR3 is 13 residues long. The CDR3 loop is CASSFAGEDTQYF. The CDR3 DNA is TGTGCCAGCAGTTTTGCAGGGGAGGATACGCAGTATTTT.

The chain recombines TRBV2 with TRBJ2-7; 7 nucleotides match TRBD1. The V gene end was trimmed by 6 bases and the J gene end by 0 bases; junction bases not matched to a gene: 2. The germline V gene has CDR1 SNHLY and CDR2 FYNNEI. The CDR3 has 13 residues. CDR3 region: CASRTGPSYEQYF. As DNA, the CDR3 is TGTGCCAGCAGGACAGGGCCCTCCTACGAGCAGTACTTC.

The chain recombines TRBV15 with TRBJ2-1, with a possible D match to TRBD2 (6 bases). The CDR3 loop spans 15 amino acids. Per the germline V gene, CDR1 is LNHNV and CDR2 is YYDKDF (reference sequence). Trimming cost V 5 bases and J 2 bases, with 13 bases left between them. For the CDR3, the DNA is TGTGCCACCAGCGGGGACGGGAGTACCTACAATGAGCAGTTCTTC. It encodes CATSGDGSTYNEQFF.

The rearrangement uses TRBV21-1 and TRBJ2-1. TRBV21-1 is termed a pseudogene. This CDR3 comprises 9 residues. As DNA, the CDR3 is TGTGCCAGGAGGGGTGAGCAGTTCTTC. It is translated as CARRGEQFF.

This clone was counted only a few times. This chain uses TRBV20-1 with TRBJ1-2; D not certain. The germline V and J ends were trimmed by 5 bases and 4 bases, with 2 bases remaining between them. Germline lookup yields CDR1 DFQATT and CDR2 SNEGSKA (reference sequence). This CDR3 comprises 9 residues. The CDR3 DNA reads TGCAGTGCTGCCTATGGCTACACCTTC. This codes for CSAAYGYTF.

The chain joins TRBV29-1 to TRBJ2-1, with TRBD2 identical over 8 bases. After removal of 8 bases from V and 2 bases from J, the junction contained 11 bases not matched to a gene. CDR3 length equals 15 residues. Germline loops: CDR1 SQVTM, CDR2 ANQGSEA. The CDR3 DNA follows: TGCAGCATCACACGTGCGGGGGGAACCTACAATGAGCAGTTCTTC. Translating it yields CSITRAGGTYNEQFF.

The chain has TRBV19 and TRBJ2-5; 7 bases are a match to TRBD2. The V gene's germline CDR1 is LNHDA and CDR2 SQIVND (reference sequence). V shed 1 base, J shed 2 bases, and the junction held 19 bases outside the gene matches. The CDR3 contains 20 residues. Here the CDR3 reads CASSIGKGLLAGTIQETQYF. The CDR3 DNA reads TGTGCCAGTAGTATAGGAAAGGGCCTACTAGCCGGGACTATTCAAGAGACCCAGTACTTC.

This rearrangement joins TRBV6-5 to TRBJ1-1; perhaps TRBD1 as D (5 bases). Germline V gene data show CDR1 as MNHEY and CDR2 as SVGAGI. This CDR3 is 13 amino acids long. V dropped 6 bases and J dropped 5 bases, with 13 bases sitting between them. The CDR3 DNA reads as TGTGCCAGCAGAACCCCCGGGGGGACTGAAGCTTTCTTT. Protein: CASRTPGGTEAFF.

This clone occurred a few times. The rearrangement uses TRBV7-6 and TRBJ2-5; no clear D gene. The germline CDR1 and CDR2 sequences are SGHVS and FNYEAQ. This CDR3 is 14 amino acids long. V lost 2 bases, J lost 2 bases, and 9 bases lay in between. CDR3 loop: CASSLLARQETQYF. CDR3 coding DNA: TGTGCCAGCAGCTTATTAGCTAGGCAAGAGACCCAGTACTTC.

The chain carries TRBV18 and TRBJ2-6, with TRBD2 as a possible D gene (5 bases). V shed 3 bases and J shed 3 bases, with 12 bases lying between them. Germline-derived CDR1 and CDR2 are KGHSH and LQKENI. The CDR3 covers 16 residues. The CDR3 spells CASSPNVGNGANVLTF. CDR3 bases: TGTGCCAGCTCACCCAACGTCGGGAATGGGGCCAACGTCCTGACTTTC.

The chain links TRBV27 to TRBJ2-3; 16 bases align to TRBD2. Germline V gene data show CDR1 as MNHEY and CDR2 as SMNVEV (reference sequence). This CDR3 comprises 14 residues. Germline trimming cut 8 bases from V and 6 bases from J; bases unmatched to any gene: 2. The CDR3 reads CASSGLAGGDTQYF. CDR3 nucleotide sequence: TGTGCCAGCTCGGGACTAGCGGGAGGGGATACGCAGTATTTT.

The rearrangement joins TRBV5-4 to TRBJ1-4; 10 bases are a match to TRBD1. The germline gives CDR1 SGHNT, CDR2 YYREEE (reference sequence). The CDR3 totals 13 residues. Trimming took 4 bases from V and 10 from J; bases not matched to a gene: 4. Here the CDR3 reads CASSPGQGGKLFF. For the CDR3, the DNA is TGTGCCAGCAGCCCTGGACAGGGGGGAAAACTGTTTTTT. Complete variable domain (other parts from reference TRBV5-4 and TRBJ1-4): ETGVTQSPTHLIKTRGQQVTLRCSSQSGHNTVSWYQQALGQGPQFIFQYYREEENGRGNFPPRFSGLQFPNYSSELNVNALELDDSALYLCASSPGQGGKLFFGSGTQLSVL.

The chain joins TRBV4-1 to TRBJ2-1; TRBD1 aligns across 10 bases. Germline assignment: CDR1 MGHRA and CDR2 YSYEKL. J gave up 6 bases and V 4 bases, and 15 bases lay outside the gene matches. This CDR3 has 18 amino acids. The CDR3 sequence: CASSLNPSGTGVRNEQFF. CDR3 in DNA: TGCGCCAGCAGCCTGAACCCTTCCGGGACAGGGGTTCGCAATGAGCAGTTCTTC.

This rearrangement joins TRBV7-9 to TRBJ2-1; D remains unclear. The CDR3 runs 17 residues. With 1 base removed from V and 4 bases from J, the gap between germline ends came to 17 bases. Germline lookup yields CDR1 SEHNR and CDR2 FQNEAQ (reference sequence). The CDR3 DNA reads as TGTGCCAGCAGCTTAGGCGAGCGAAGGGATGCTTACAATGAGCAGTTCTTC. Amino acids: CASSLGERRDAYNEQFF.

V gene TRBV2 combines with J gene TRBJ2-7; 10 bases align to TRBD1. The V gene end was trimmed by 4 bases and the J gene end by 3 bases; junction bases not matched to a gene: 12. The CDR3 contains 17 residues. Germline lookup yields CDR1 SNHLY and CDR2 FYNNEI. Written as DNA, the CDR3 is TGTGCCAGCAGTGCTCCCTCAAGGGACAGGGGTTTCTACGAGCAGTACTTC. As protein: CASSAPSRDRGFYEQYF. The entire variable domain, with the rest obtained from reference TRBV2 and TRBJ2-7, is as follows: EPEVTQTPSHQVTQMGQEVILRCVPISNHLYFYWYRQILGQKVEFLVSFYNNEISEKSEIFDDQFSVERPDGSNFTLKIRSTKLEDSAMYFCASSAPSRDRGFYEQYFGPGTRLTVT.

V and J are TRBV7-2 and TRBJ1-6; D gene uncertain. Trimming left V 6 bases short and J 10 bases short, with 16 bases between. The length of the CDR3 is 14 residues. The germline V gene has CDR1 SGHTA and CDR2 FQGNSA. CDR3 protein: CASSSSGVRSPLHF. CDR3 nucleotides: TGTGCCAGCAGTTCGTCTGGGGTTCGCTCACCCCTCCACTTT.

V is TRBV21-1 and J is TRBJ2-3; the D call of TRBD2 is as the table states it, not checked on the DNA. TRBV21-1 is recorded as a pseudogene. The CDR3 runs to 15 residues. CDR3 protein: CASRNGTYSTDTQYF. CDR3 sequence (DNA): TGTGCCAGCAGAAACGGGACTTATAGCACAGATACGCAGTATTTT.

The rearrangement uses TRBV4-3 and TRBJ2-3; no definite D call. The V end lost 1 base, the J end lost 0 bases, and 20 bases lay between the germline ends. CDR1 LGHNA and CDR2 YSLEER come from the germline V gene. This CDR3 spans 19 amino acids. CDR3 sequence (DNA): TGCGCCAGCAGCCAAGGTTGGCTAGACCGTCTGAGGAGCACAGATACGCAGTATTTT. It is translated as CASSQGWLDRLRSTDTQYF.

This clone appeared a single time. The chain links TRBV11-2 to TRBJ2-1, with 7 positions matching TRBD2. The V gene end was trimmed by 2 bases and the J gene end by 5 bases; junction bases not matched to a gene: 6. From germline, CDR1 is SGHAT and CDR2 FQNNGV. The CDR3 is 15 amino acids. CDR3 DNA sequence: TGTGCCAGCAGCTTACCCAGCGGGGAAGACAATGAGCAGTTCTTC. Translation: CASSLPSGEDNEQFF.

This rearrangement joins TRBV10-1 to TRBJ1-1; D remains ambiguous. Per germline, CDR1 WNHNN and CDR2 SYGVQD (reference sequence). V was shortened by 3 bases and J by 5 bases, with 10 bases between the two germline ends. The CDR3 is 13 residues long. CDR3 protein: CASSESTGTEAFF. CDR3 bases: TGCGCCAGCAGTGAATCGACGGGGACTGAAGCTTTCTTT.

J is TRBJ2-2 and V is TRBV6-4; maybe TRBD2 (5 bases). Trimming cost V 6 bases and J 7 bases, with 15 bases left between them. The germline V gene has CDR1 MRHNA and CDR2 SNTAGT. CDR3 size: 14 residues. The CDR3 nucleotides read TGTGCCAGCAGCACATTTCGGGGTAGCGGGGAGCTGTTTTTT. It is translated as CASSTFRGSGELFF.

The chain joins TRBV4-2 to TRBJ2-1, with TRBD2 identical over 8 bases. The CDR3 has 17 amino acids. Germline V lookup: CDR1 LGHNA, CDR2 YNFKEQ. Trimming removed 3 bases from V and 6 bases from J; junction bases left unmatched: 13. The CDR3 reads CASSQNQAGGGGNEQFF. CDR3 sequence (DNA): TGTGCCAGCAGCCAGAACCAGGCGGGGGGCGGTGGCAATGAGCAGTTCTTC.

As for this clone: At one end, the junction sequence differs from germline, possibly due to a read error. In nucleotides, the CDR3 is TGTGCCAGCAGCTTCGAAATGACCGGGACCTACTTT. Residues: CASSFEMTGTYF. V is TRBV7-3 and J is TRBJ1-1; TRBD1 might be the D (5 bases). The CDR3 runs 12 residues. The germline gives CDR1 SGHTA, CDR2 FQGTGA.

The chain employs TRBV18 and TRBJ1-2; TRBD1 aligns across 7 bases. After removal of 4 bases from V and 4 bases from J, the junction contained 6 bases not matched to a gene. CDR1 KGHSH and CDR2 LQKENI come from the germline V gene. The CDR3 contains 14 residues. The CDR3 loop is CASSQGQTVYGYTF. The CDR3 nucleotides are TGTGCCAGCTCACAGGGACAGACGGTCTATGGCTACACCTTC.

CDR3 loop: CASSKLWGLLDTDTQYF. CDR3 DNA: TGCGCCAGCAGCAAACTATGGGGACTATTAGACACAGATACGCAGTATTTT. The chain recombines TRBV10-2 with TRBJ2-3; 7 bases map to TRBD2. From germline, CDR1 is WSHSY and CDR2 SAAADI. The CDR3 is 17 amino acids. Trimming took 6 bases from V and 2 from J; bases not matched to a gene: 14.

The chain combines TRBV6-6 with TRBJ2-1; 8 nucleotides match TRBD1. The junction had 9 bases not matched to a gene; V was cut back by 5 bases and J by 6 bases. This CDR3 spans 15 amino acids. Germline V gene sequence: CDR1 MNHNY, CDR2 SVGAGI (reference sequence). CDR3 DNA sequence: TGTGCCAGCAGTCCGCCCCGGGACAGGCCCAATGAGCAGTTCTTC. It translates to CASSPPRDRPNEQFF.